This TCR beta chain was sequenced during a study of blood T cell repertoires in COVID-19. As for the study in general: Nucleic acid was either cDNA or gDNA, and it came from T cells, B-cell-depleted T cells, or PBMCs.

Clinical history as reported by participants underpinned cohort assignment. The germline V and J ends were trimmed by 6 bases and 5 bases, with 9 bases remaining between them. CDR1 SGHTA and CDR2 FQGTGA come from the germline V gene. This CDR3 spans 12 amino acids. TCRdb keeps only in-frame clones here, not all; method: immunoSEQ multiplex PCR. The sample comprises 200,000 or so clones, roughly 85% of which are singletons, and about 3.8% rests with the top ten. The gene calls are TRBV7-3 and TRBJ2-3; D is perhaps TRBD2 (5 bases). Material: PBMCs or T cells enriched from blood (not recorded which). This TCR was sampled from a woman between 40 and 50 years old with acute COVID-19. CDR3 amino acids: CASRSLGDTQYF. For the CDR3, the DNA is TGTGCCAGCAGGTCACTAGGAGATACGCAGTATTTT.